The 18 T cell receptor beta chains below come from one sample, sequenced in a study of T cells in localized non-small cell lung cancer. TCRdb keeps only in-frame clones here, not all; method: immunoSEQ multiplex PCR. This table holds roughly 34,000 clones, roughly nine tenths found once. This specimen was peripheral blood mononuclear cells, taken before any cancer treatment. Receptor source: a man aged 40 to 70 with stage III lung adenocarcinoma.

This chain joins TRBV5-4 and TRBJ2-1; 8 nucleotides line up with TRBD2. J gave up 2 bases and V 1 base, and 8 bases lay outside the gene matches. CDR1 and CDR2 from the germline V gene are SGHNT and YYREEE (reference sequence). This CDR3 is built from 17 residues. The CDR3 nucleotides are TGTGCCAGCAGCTTGAGCGGGGCGCGGGGGGCCTACAATGAGCAGTTCTTC. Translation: CASSLSGARGAYNEQFF.

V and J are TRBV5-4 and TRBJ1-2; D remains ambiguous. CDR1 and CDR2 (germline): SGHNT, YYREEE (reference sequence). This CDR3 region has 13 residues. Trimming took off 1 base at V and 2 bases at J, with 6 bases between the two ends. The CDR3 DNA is TGTGCCAGCAGCTTGCGGCAGAACTATGGCTACACCTTC. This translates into CASSLRQNYGYTF.

The CDR3 nucleotides read TGTGCCAGCAGCGGACTACTAGCGGGGGGACAAGAGACCCAGTACTTC. Translating it yields CASSGLLAGGQETQYF. The genes are TRBV5-6 and TRBJ2-5, with 12 nucleotides matching TRBD2. After removal of 4 bases from V and 2 bases from J, the junction contained 6 bases not matched to a gene. CDR3 size: 16 residues. Looked up from germline, CDR1 is SGHDT and CDR2 is YYEEEE.

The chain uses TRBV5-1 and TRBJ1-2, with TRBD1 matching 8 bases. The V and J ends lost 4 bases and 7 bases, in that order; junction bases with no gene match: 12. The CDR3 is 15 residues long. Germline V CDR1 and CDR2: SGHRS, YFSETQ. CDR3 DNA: TGCGCCAGCAGCGGAGGACCGACAGGGGATACTGGCTACACCTTC. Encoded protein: CASSGGPTGDTGYTF.

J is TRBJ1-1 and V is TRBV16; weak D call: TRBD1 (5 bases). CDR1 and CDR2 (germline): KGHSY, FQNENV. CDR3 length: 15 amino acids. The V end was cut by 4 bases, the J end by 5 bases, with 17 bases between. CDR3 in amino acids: CASSPREGGGTEAFF. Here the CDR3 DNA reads TGTGCCAGCAGCCCAAGGGAGGGTGGGGGAACTGAAGCTTTCTTT. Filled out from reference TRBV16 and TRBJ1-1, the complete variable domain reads GEEVAQTPKHLVRGEGQKAKLYCAPIKGHSYVFWYQQVLKNEFKFLISFQNENVFDETGMPKERFSAKCLPNSPCSLEIQATKLEDSAVYFCASSPREGGGTEAFFGQGTRLTVV.

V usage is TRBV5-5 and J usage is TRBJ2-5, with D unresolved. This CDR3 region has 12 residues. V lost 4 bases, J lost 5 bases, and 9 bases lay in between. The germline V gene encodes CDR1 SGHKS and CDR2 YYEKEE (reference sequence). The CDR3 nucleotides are TGTGCCAGCAGCCCCACCGGGGAGACCCAGTACTTC. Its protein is CASSPTGETQYF. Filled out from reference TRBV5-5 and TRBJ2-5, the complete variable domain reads DAGVTQSPTHLIKTRGQQVTLRCSPISGHKSVSWYQQVLGQGPQFIFQYYEKEERGRGNFPDRFSARQFPNYSSELNVNALLLGDSALYLCASSPTGETQYFGPGTRLLVL.

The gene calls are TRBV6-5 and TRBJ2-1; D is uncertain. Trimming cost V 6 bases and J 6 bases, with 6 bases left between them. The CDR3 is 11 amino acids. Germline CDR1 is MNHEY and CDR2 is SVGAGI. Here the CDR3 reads CASRSSNEQFF. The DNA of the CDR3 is TGTGCCAGCAGGTCTAGCAATGAGCAGTTCTTC.

Here the CDR3 reads CASRYSDRLNTEAFF. CDR3 sequence (DNA): TGTGCCAGCAGATATTCGGACAGGCTGAACACTGAAGCTTTCTTT. V gene TRBV7-9 combines with J gene TRBJ1-1, with 7 bases matching TRBD1. The germline CDR1 and CDR2 sequences are SEHNR and FQNEAQ (reference sequence). The V gene end was trimmed by 6 bases and the J gene end by 0 bases; junction bases not matched to a gene: 7. This CDR3 spans 15 amino acids.

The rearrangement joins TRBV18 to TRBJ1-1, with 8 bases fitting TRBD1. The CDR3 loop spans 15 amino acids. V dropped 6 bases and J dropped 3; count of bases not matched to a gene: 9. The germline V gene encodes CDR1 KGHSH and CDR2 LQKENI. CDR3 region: CASSETTGEHTEAFF. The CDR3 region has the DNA TGTGCCAGCTCGGAGACGACAGGGGAACACACTGAAGCTTTCTTT.

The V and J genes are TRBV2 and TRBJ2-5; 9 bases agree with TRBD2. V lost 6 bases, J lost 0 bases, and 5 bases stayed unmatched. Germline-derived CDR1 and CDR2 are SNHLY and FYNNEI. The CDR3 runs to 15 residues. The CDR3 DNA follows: TGTGCCAGCAGGGCTAGCGGGGCGGACCAAGAGACCCAGTACTTC. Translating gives CASRASGADQETQYF.

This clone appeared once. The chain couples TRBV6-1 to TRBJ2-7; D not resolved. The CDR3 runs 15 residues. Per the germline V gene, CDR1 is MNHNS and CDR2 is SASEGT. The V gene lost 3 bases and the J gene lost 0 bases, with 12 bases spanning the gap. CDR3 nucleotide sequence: TGTGCCAGCAGTGACAGTCCACGAAGCTCCTACGAGCAGTACTTC. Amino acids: CASSDSPRSSYEQYF.

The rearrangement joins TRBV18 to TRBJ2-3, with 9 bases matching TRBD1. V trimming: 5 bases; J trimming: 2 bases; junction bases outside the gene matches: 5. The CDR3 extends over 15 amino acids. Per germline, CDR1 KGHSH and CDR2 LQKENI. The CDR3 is CASSSGQGYTDTQYF. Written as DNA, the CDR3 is TGTGCCAGCTCATCGGGACAGGGTTACACAGATACGCAGTATTTT.

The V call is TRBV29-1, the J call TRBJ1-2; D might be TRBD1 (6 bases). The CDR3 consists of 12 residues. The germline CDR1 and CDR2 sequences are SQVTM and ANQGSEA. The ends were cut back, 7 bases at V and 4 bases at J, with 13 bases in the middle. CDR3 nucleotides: TGCAGCGCTGGACAGCCCAGCTATGGCTACACCTTC. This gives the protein CSAGQPSYGYTF.

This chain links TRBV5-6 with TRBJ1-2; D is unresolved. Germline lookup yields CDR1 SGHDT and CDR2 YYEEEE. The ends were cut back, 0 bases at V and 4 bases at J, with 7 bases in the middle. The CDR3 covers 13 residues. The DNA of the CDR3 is TGTGCCAGCAGCTTGGATCCAGGCTATGGCTACACCTTC. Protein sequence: CASSLDPGYGYTF.

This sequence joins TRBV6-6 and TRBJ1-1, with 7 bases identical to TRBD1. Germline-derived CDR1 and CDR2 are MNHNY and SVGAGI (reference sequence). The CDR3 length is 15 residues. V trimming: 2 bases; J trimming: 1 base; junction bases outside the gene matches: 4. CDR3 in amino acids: CASSYPTGENTEAFF. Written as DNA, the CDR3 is TGTGCCAGCAGTTACCCAACAGGGGAGAACACTGAAGCTTTCTTT.

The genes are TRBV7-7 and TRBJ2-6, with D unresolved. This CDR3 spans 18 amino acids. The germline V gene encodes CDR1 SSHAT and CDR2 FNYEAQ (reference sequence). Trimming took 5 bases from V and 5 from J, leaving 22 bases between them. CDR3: CASSELGVPQSRANVLTF. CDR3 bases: TGTGCCAGCAGCGAGTTAGGAGTGCCACAAAGTCGGGCCAACGTCCTGACTTTC.

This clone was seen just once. The CDR3 DNA follows: TGTGCCAGCAGCTTAAGTGGGGATTCCTACAATGAGCAGTTCTTC. It encodes CASSLSGDSYNEQFF. This chain uses TRBV7-3 with TRBJ2-1, with unresolved D. This CDR3 has 15 amino acids. The germline V and J ends were trimmed by 1 base and 1 base, with 8 bases remaining between them. CDR1 and CDR2 from the germline V gene are SGHTA and FQGTGA.

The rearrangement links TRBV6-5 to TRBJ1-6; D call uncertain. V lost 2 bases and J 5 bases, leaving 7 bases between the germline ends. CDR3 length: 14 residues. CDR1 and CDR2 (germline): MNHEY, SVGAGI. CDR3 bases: TGTGCCAGCAGTTACGGGCAGAATAATTCACCCCTCCACTTT. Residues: CASSYGQNNSPLHF.